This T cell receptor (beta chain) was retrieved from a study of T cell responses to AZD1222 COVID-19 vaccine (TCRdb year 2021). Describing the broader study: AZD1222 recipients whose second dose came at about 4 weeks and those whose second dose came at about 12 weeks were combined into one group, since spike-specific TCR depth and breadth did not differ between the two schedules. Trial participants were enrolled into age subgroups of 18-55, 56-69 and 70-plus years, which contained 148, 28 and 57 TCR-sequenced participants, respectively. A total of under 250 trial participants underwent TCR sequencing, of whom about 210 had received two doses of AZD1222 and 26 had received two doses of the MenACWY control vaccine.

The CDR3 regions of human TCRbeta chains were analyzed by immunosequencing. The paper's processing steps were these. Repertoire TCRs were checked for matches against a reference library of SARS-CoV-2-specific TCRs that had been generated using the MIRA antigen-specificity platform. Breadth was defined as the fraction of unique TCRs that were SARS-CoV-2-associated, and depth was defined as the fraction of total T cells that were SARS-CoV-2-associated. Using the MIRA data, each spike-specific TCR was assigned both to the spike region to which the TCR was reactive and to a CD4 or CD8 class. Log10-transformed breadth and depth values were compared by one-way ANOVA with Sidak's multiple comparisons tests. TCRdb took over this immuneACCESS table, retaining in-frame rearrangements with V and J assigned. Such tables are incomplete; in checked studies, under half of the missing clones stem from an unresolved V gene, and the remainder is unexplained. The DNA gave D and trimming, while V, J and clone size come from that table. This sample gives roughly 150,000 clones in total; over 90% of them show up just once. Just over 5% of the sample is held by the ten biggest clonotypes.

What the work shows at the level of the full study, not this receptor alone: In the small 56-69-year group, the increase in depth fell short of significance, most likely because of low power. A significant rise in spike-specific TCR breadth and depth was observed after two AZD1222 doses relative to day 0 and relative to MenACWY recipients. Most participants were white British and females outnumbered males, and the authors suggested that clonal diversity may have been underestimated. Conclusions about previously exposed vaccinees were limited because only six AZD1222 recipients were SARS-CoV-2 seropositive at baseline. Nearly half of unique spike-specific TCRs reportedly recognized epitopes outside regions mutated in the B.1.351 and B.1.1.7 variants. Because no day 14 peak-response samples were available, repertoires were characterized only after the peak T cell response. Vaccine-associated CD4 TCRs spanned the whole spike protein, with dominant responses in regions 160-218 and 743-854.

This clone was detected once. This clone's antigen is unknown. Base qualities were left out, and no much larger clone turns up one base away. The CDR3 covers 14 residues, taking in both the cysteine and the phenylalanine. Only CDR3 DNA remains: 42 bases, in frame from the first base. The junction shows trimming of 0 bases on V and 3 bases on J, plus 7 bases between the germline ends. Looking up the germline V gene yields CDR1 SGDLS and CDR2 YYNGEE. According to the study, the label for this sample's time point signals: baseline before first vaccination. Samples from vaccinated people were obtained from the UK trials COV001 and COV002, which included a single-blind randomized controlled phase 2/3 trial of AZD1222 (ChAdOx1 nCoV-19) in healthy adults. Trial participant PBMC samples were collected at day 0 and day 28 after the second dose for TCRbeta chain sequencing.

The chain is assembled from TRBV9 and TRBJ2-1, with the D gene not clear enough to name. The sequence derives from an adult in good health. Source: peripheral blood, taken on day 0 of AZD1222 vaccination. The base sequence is TGTGCCAGCAGCGTAGTTAGCAGCTACAATGAGCAGTTCTTC. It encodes CASSVVSSYNEQFF.